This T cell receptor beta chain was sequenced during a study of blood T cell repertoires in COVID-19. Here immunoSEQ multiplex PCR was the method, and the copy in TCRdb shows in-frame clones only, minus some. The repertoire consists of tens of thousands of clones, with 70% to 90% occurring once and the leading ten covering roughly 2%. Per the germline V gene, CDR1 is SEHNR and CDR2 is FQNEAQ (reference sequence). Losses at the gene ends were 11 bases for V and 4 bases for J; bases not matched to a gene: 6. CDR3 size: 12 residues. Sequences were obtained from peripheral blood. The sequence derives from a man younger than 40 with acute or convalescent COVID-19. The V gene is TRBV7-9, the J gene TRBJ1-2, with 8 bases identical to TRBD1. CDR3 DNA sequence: TGTGCCGGTAACAGGGGGATCTATGGCTACACCTTC. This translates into CAGNRGIYGYTF.